What follows are 13 T cell receptor beta chains derived from one specimen sequenced in a study of shared T cell receptors in the human thymus. TCRdb's copy holds only in-frame clones and misses some; the assay was immunoSEQ multiplex PCR. The table lists about 660,000 clones, roughly 86% of them singletons. The same sample was also studied in work on human thymus T cells.

The sequenced sample was thymocytes. The receptor set was obtained from a boy in the first two years of life with a congenital heart defect.

Comment on this clone: Other nucleotide sequences from this sample produce the same CDR3. The chain combines TRBV28 with TRBJ2-7; a possible D gene is TRBD2 (5 bases). The length of the CDR3 is 13 residues. Looked up from germline, CDR1 is MDHEN and CDR2 is SYDVKM. V gave up 3 bases and J gave up 1 base, with 7 bases separating them. The CDR3 DNA sequence: TGTGCCAGCAGTTTTCGGGATTCCTACGAGCAGTACTTC. This codes for CASSFRDSYEQYF.

The chain joins TRBV14 to TRBJ2-4; 7 bases agree with TRBD1. The V and J ends lost 1 base and 6 bases, in that order; junction bases with no gene match: 6. CDR1 is SGHDN, CDR2 FVKESK, per germline. CDR3 length: 15 residues. Here the CDR3 reads CASSQGGQRGNIQYF. As DNA, the CDR3 is TGTGCCAGCAGCCAAGGGGGACAGAGGGGAAACATTCAGTACTTC.

The rearrangement joins TRBV7-9 to TRBJ1-5, with D possibly matching TRBD1 (6 bases). Germline values: CDR1 SEHNR, CDR2 FQNEAQ (reference sequence). This CDR3 spans 17 amino acids. V was clipped by 1 base and J by 3 bases, with 16 bases between them. CDR3 loop: CASSLDPAQGSNQPQHF. CDR3 sequence (DNA): TGTGCCAGCAGCTTAGACCCCGCACAGGGTTCCAATCAGCCCCAGCATTTT. Looking up the rest from reference TRBV7-9 and TRBJ1-5 gives the full variable domain: DTGVSQNPRHKITKRGQNVTFRCDPISEHNRLYWYRQTLGQGPEFLTYFQNEAQLEKSRLLSDRFSAERPKGSFSTLEIQRTEQGDSAMYLCASSLDPAQGSNQPQHFGDGTRLSIL.

This chain joins TRBV27 and TRBJ1-6, with 8 positions matching TRBD1. V was clipped by 4 bases and J by 6 bases; unmatched bases: 14. Germline assignment: CDR1 MNHEY and CDR2 SMNVEV (reference sequence). The CDR3 is 18 amino acids. The CDR3 nucleotides read TGTGCCAGCAGTTCTAAAGGGACAGGCAAAGAGATTAATTCACCCCTCCACTTT. This codes for CASSSKGTGKEINSPLHF.

The genes are TRBV28 and TRBJ1-4; no definite D call. Per germline, CDR1 MDHEN and CDR2 SYDVKM. V gave up 10 bases and J gave up 8 bases, with 26 bases separating them. The CDR3 is 16 residues long. The CDR3 region has the DNA TGTGCCACCACCTCCAGGCCTTTTTCTCTTTGGGAAAAACTGTTTTTT. Translating gives CATTSRPFSLWEKLFF.

This chain connects TRBV6-5 to TRBJ1-6; TRBD1 might be the D (6 bases). The V end lost 1 base, the J end lost 10 bases, and 14 bases lay between the germline ends. Germline V gene sequence: CDR1 MNHEY, CDR2 SVGAGI. There are 15 residues in the CDR3. CDR3 loop: CASSYLSGGPSPLHF. Written as DNA, the CDR3 is TGTGCCAGCAGTTACTTATCCGGGGGGCCCTCACCCCTCCACTTT.

The CDR3 nucleotides read TGCGCCAGCAGTTACCCCGGGACACGGCACCACTACGAGCAGTACTTC. As protein: CASSYPGTRHHYEQYF. The chain links TRBV5-1 to TRBJ2-5, with D maybe TRBD1 (6 bases). The end of the DNA aligns better with TRBJ2-7, so the J call may be wrong. The germline gives CDR1 SGHRS, CDR2 YFSETQ. This CDR3 region has 16 residues.

The gene calls are TRBV19 and TRBJ2-7, with 7 nucleotides matching TRBD1. Per the germline V gene, CDR1 is LNHDA and CDR2 is SQIVND (reference sequence). V lost 1 base, J lost 7 bases, and 4 bases stayed unmatched. The CDR3 length is 13 residues. CDR3 nucleotide sequence: TGTGCCAGTAGTATAGGACAGGGCAGGGAGCAGTACTTC. Translation gives CASSIGQGREQYF.

The genes are TRBV5-6 and TRBJ2-7, with 9 bases identical to TRBD2. The V and J ends lost 0 bases and 2 bases, in that order; junction bases with no gene match: 12. The CDR3 covers 18 residues. Germline values: CDR1 SGHDT, CDR2 YYEEEE. DNA for the CDR3: TGTGCCAGCAGCTTGGTTACTAGCGGGCCCCTGGGGACCTACGAGCAGTACTTC. Protein sequence: CASSLVTSGPLGTYEQYF.

The chain links TRBV27 to TRBJ2-1, with 13 bases matching TRBD2. The CDR3 is made up of 15 amino acids. V gave up 6 bases and J gave up 9 bases; unmatched junction bases: 8. Germline V gene data show CDR1 as MNHEY and CDR2 as SMNVEV (reference sequence). CDR3 in DNA: TGTGCCAGCAGACAAACTAGCGGGAGGGCTATTGAGCAGTTCTTC. As protein: CASRQTSGRAIEQFF.

This chain uses TRBV18 with TRBJ2-3; maybe TRBD1 (6 bases). Per germline, CDR1 KGHSH and CDR2 LQKENI. This CDR3 comprises 14 residues. V lost 2 bases, J lost 4 bases, and 10 bases lay in between. The CDR3 sequence is CASSPSTGSDTQYF. CDR3 nucleotide sequence: TGTGCCAGCTCACCATCGACAGGCTCAGATACGCAGTATTTT.

This clone was detected only a few times. The chain uses TRBV6-6 and TRBJ1-1; 8 nucleotides agree with TRBD1. This CDR3 spans 14 amino acids. The V segment lost 6 bases and the J segment 1 base; nucleotides outside the gene matches: 4. Germline CDR1 reads MNHNY; CDR2 reads SVGAGI (reference sequence). CDR3 coding DNA: TGTGCCAGCAGCCATACAGGGGGGAACACTGAAGCTTTCTTT. Translated, it gives CASSHTGGNTEAFF.

The chain links TRBV30 to TRBJ2-3; 7 nucleotides line up with TRBD2. The CDR3 consists of 15 residues. Trimming took 7 bases from V and 2 from J; bases not matched to a gene: 12. CDR1 is GTSNPN, CDR2 SVGIG, per germline (reference sequence). The CDR3 here is CASQCQRGTTDTQYF. CDR3 coding DNA: TGTGCCTCCCAATGCCAGCGGGGCACCACAGATACGCAGTATTTT.